This section outlines one T cell receptor beta chain sequence together with its context. The record originates from a study of blood T cell repertoires in COVID-19. Overall study: From T cells, B-cell-depleted T cells, or PBMCs came the material, which was cDNA or gDNA.

The junction had 10 bases not matched to a gene; V was cut back by 4 bases and J by 3 bases. CDR1 is SGHNT, CDR2 YYREEE, per germline (reference sequence). The CDR3 length is 16 residues. Authors' methods: The authors estimated nucleated cell counts from reference gene primer amplification. Only in-frame clones appear in the TCRdb table, and some are missing; sequencing was by immunoSEQ multiplex PCR. V and J calls and clone size are given by that table; D and trimming were obtained from the DNA. This sample carries about 240,000 clones, around 85% of them seen once, and the ten largest clones take 6.2%.

The rearrangement links TRBV5-4 to TRBJ2-7, with 10 positions matching TRBD1. The source material was peripheral blood. This TCR was recovered from a man in his 60s with acute or convalescent COVID-19. The CDR3 sequence is CASSPPGGQGYYEQYF. The CDR3 region has the DNA TGTGCCAGCAGCCCACCAGGGGGACAGGGGTACTACGAGCAGTACTTC.